The following is a T cell receptor (beta chain) sequence with its context. As yet, its antigen is unknown. These data are taken from a study of regulatory and conventional T cells in RAG deficiency. Study-wide findings and caveats: Other subsets showed around 9.4-fold reductions, but Treg unique TCR beta sequences fell roughly 100-fold in these patients. Shorter CDR3s in all patient subsets; >85% Treg-Tconv overlap in Omenn. Shannon entropy fell and Simpson indices rose in RAG-deficient patients. Sorted Omenn CD25-high CD127-low cells may not be bona fide Tregs.

Produced via immunoSEQ multiplex PCR; TCRdb's table is partial and in-frame only. The profile shows fewer than 30,000 clones, nearly 95% of them singletons. Trimming left V 6 bases short and J 0 bases short, with 10 bases between. The CDR3 contains 14 residues. Germline V CDR1 and CDR2: SGDLS, YYNGEE. The sorted conventional CD4+ T cells were CD25-low and CD127-high, with genomic DNA sequenced. These data were also filed under a second study, of regulatory T cells. That investigation notes: Amplification used 52 TRBV primers and 13 TRBJ primers.

Input material: CD25- CD4+ T cells sorted from blood. The clonotype comes from a human donor in good health. The gene calls are TRBV9 and TRBJ1-3; no firm D call. The CDR3 DNA reads TGTGCCAGCACCCCCTTGAGCTCTGGAAACACCATATATTTT. This translates into CASTPLSSGNTIYF.